Listed below are T cell receptor beta chains from one sample, sequenced in a study of shared clonotypes between healthy human individuals. Clones were read by immunoSEQ multiplex PCR, and TCRdb kept only the in-frame ones, dropping some. Here the sample spans about 1.1 million clones, 70% to 85% being singletons. Sequencing input: memory CD4+ T cells from PBMCs. These receptors were taken from a man aged 18-30 years in good health. Some clones in this sample may be carry-over from other donors' samples. Each CDR3 is given without its conserved first and last residue. Clone size, where shown, is once, few, many, or a class for clones that have expanded.

>.|TRBJ2-3|TRBV30
AWSVLPLAADTQY
>.|TRBJ2-5|TRBV11-2
ASSFASQETQY
>.|TRBJ2-3|TRBV11-2
ASFRDYWSTDTQY
>.|TRBJ1-2|TRBV2
ASSPWDRDYYGYT
>.|TRBJ2-3|TRBV9
ASSVGTSGDTQY
>.|TRBJ2-7|TRBV2
ASKNRVSEQY
>.|TRBJ1-1|TRBV7-7
ASSSGAQGDTEAF
>.|TRBJ2-1|TRBV7-6
ASSLAGRAGYNEQF
>.|TRBJ2-2|TRBV7-2
ASSLSRAGVTGELF
>.|TRBJ2-7|TRBV19
ASRGQATYEQY
>.|TRBJ1-1|TRBV5-1
ASSAQGYAEAF
>.|TRBJ1-1|TRBV25-1
ASSALGTGGTEAF
>.|TRBJ1-2|TRBV30
AWRRPDRFYGYT
>.|TRBJ2-7|TRBV11-2
ASSAPPGPGTYEQY
>.|TRBJ2-5|TRBV5-6
ASSAIRGETQY
>few|TRBJ1-1|TRBV10-3
AISESTITGAF
>.|TRBJ2-2|TRBV18
ASSLLAVMNTRELF
>.|TRBJ1-5|TRBV19
ASRGQGLNQPQH
>many|TRBJ2-7|TRBV5-1
ASSLGRAGEQY
>.|TRBJ2-3|TRBV11-3
ASSLEAEDTQY
>once|TRBJ2-6|TRBV5-1
ASSTDQGAATGANVLT
>.|TRBJ1-2|TRBV15
ATSQGGLNYGYT
>.|TRBJ2-3|TRBV5-4
ASSLGRLAADTQY
>few|TRBJ1-2|TRBV10-3
AISEGLGGRDYGYT
>once|TRBJ2-3|TRBV20-1
SSGTDTQY
>few|TRBJ2-7|TRBV7-8
ASSLSGVSYEQY
>.|TRBJ1-4|TRBV2
ASLLLTEAEKLF
>.|TRBJ2-5|TRBV6-5
ASSYSGHQY
>.|TRBJ2-3|TRBV2
ASSETGITDTQY
>few|TRBJ1-1|TRBV11-2
ASSLGLRYTEAF
>.|TRBJ2-7|TRBV11-2
ASSLDGSYEQY
>.|TRBJ1-1|TRBV28
ATLDLNTEAF
>.|TRBJ1-5|TRBV27
ASSFQGMSNQPQH
>.|TRBJ1-1|TRBV15
ATSMGQAEAF
>.|TRBJ2-3|TRBV6-6
ASSYDRTGLTDTQY
>few|TRBJ1-1|TRBV28
ASTGLNTEAF
>.|TRBJ1-1|TRBV6-5
ASSLGRETEAF
>once|TRBJ2-2|TRBV9
ASSPPSRETTGELF
>.|TRBJ2-2|TRBV4-1
ASSSSVTWSGELF
>.|TRBJ2-5|TRBV7-2
ASRLMRGPQETQY
>.|TRBJ2-2|TRBV5-1
ASSSGQPNTGELF
>.|TRBJ2-7|TRBV19
ASSPQAAAYEQY
>.|TRBJ2-7|TRBV5-1
ASSLLGRPYEQY
>.|TRBJ2-7|TRBV7-3
ASSSGDRYEQY